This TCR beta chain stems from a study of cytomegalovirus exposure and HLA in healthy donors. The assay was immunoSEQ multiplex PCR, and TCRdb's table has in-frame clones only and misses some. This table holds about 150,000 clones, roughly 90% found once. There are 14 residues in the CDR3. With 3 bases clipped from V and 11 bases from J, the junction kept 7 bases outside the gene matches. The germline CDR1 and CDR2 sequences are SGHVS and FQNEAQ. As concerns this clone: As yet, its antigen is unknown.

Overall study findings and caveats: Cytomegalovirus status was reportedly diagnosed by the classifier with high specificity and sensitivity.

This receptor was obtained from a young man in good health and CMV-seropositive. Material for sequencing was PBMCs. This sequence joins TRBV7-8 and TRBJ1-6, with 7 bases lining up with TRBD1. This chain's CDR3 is CASSFLRQGAPLHF. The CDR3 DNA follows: TGTGCCAGCAGCTTTCTAAGACAGGGCGCACCCCTCCACTTT. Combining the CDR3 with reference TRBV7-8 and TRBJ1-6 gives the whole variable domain GAGVSQSPRYKVAKRGQDVALRCDPISGHVSLFWYQQALGQGPEFLTYFQNEAQLDKSGLPSDRFFAERPEGSVSTLKIQRTQQEDSAVYLCASSFLRQGAPLHFGNGTRLTVT.